These 9 T cell receptor beta chains were all obtained from the same sample, sequenced in a study of stem cell transplantation in POMP-related autoinflammatory disease. Points from the study as a whole: Patients with PRAID showed a restricted number of unique TRB V-J gene pairings. A trend toward lower repertoire diversity and greater clonality appeared in every analyzed T-cell subset of PRAID patients.

Antigen specificity for these receptors is unknown. Generated by immunoSEQ multiplex PCR, the TCRdb table keeps only in-frame clones and is missing some. In the table there are some 9,200 clones, approximately 93% of which are singletons. Sequenced here: CD8+ T cells from PBMCs, sampled before stem cell transplantation. Every receptor here comes from a human donor with POMP-related autoinflammation and immune dysregulation (PRAID).

This chain uses TRBV13 with TRBJ2-7, with D possibly matching TRBD1 (6 bases). The CDR3 has 13 amino acids. Trimming stripped 1 base from V and 2 bases from J, with 6 bases between. Germline V gene sequence: CDR1 PRHDT, CDR2 FYEKMQ (reference sequence). The DNA for the CDR3 is TGTGCCAGCAGCTTAGCAGGGGCCTACGAGCAGTACTTC. It encodes CASSLAGAYEQYF. Based on the CDR3 plus reference TRBV13 and TRBJ2-7, the full variable domain is AAGVIQSPRHLIKEKRETATLKCYPIPRHDTVYWYQQGPGQDPQFLISFYEKMQSDKGSIPDRFSAQQFSDYHSELNMSSLELGDSALYFCASSLAGAYEQYFGPGTRLTVT.

The V gene is TRBV2, the J gene TRBJ1-1, with 7 bases matching TRBD1. This CDR3 comprises 14 residues. Per the germline V gene, CDR1 is SNHLY and CDR2 is FYNNEI. With V trimmed by 7 bases and J by 3 bases, 8 bases remained unmatched. The CDR3 is CASIRTGGDTEAFF. CDR3 DNA sequence: TGTGCCAGCATCAGGACAGGTGGGGACACTGAAGCTTTCTTT. Full variable domain (rest looked up from reference TRBV2 and TRBJ1-1): EPEVTQTPSHQVTQMGQEVILRCVPISNHLYFYWYRQILGQKVEFLVSFYNNEISEKSEIFDDQFSVERPDGSNFTLKIRSTKLEDSAMYFCASIRTGGDTEAFFGQGTRLTVV.

The chain carries TRBV5-6 and TRBJ2-5; 10 bases are a match to TRBD1. J lost 2 bases, V lost 2 bases, and 9 bases had no gene match. The germline gives CDR1 SGHDT, CDR2 YYEEEE. CDR3 length: 17 amino acids. The CDR3, as DNA: TGTGCCAGCAGCTTATTTTTGACAGGGGGCTATCAAGAGACCCAGTACTTC. Translated: CASSLFLTGGYQETQYF.

The chain is built from TRBV9 and TRBJ2-3, with 7 positions matching TRBD2. The CDR3 is 15 residues long. Germline CDR1 SGDLS, CDR2 YYNGEE. V trimming: 4 bases; J trimming: 6 bases; junction bases outside the gene matches: 11. The CDR3 sequence is CASSPAGRGVDTQYF. In DNA form, the CDR3 reads TGTGCCAGCAGCCCTGCGGGGAGGGGAGTCGATACGCAGTATTTT.

The V call is TRBV5-4, the J call TRBJ2-1; 10 bases line up with TRBD2. V trimming: 0 bases; J trimming: 7 bases; junction bases outside the gene matches: 1. CDR3 length: 14 amino acids. CDR1 is SGHNT and CDR2 is YYREEE in the germline V gene (reference sequence). CDR3 sequence (DNA): TGTGCCAGCAGCTTGGAAGCGGGGGGGAATGAGCAGTTCTTC. Amino acids: CASSLEAGGNEQFF. The full variable domain, its missing parts supplied by reference TRBV5-4 and TRBJ2-1, is ETGVTQSPTHLIKTRGQQVTLRCSSQSGHNTVSWYQQALGQGPQFIFQYYREEENGRGNFPPRFSGLQFPNYSSELNVNALELDDSALYLCASSLEAGGNEQFFGPGTRLTVL.

V and J are TRBV11-2 and TRBJ2-5, with 8 bases aligning to TRBD1. The V gene's germline CDR1 is SGHAT and CDR2 FQNNGV. This CDR3 contains 17 residues. J lost 4 bases, V lost 2 bases, and 12 bases had no gene match. The chain's CDR3 is CASSLFSIQGAGETQYF. In DNA, the CDR3 is TGTGCCAGCAGCTTATTCTCGATCCAGGGGGCGGGAGAGACCCAGTACTTC.

J is TRBJ2-1 and V is TRBV5-4; 10 nucleotides agree with TRBD1. The V and J ends lost 3 bases and 9 bases, in that order; junction bases with no gene match: 3. Germline V gives CDR1 SGHNT, CDR2 YYREEE (reference sequence). The CDR3 sequence is 13 residues long. CDR3 nucleotides: TGTGCCAGCAGCTCCGGGACAGGGGTTGAGCAGTTCTTC. This encodes CASSSGTGVEQFF.

The chain recombines TRBV10-1 with TRBJ2-3; the match to TRBD2 covers 13 bases. V lost 2 bases and J lost 2; bases outside the gene matches: 10. The CDR3 contains 19 residues. Per the germline V gene, CDR1 is WNHNN and CDR2 is SYGVQD (reference sequence). The CDR3 region has the DNA TGCGCCAGCAGTGAGAGCCCCCTCGGACTAGCGGGAGTCACAGATACGCAGTATTTT. It encodes CASSESPLGLAGVTDTQYF.

The rearrangement uses TRBV2 and TRBJ2-3; D assignment may be TRBD1 or TRBD2 (6 bases each). Between the trimmed V and J ends, which lost 10 bases and 6 bases, there was a span of 20 bases. This CDR3 is 14 amino acids long. CDR1 SNHLY and CDR2 FYNNEI come from the germline V gene. The DNA of the CDR3 is TGTGCCACCCCAAAGGGGGGAACGAGGGATACGCAGTATTTT. Translating gives CATPKGGTRDTQYF.